This TCR beta chain originates from a study of tumor and adjacent non-tumor tissue in lung cancer. In the study overall: The patients, around 9 men and 4 or 5 women, were roughly 30 to 80 with stage I to III disease.

This sample's RNA came from whole unsorted tissue. In regard to this clonotype: Its antigen is still unknown. One end of the junction fails to match germline, which may point to a read error.

Three rounds of nested PCR, following a modified ARM-PCR protocol, produced the TCRbeta library. From the multiplex PCR reads, TCRdb called clonotypes with MiXCR, one entry per CDR3 protein. The table has 65,000 to 90,000 distinct CDR3 sequences, 80% to 85% seen once. Whole-study results and caveats: Tumor repertoires had a smaller top 100 clone share than normal lung.

Germline V gene lookup returns CDR1 SQVTM and CDR2 ANQGSEA. The CDR3 sequence is 12 residues long. Sequenced: lung tumor tissue. The sequence was collected from a woman aged 45-59 years with non-small cell lung cancer. The chain combines TRBV29-1 with TRBJ1-1; 7 positions match TRBD1. CDR3 nucleotides: TGCAGCTCGGGACAGAGTGAAACTGAAGCTTTATTT. Translated: CSSGQSETEALF.